Listed here are 20 T cell receptor beta chains from one sample, sequenced in a study of blood T cell repertoires in COVID-19. Method: immunoSEQ multiplex PCR; TCRdb's copy keeps in-frame clones and lacks some. The table shows more than 95,000 clones, with 87% occurring only once. Input material: peripheral blood. The receptors come from a man aged 50 or older in a cohort sampled during active COVID-19.

In DNA, the CDR3 is TGTGCCACCAGCCGGGGTTTCCAAGAGACCCAGTACTTC. Translated: CATSRGFQETQYF. The V gene is TRBV24-1, the J gene TRBJ2-5; a weak D match, TRBD2 (5 bases). The germline V gene encodes CDR1 KGHDR and CDR2 SFDVKD. The CDR3 is 13 residues long. V lost 7 bases, J lost 1 base, and 9 bases lay in between.

The V and J genes are TRBV23-1 and TRBJ2-7; perhaps TRBD1 as D (6 bases). TRBV23-1 is an open reading frame, and its role is uncertain. This CDR3 spans 15 amino acids. Trimming cost V 1 base and J 2 bases, with 12 bases left between them. The CDR3 loop is CASSQLAGETYEQYV. CDR3 DNA: TGCGCCAGCAGTCAATTAGCAGGGGAAACCTACGAGCAGTACGTC.

The rearrangement joins TRBV28 to TRBJ2-5; 7 positions match TRBD1. The germline gives CDR1 MDHEN, CDR2 SYDVKM. CDR3 size: 12 residues. The V and J ends lost 5 bases and 5 bases, in that order; junction bases with no gene match: 2. CDR3 sequence reads: CASSLTGETQYF. The CDR3, as DNA: TGTGCCAGCAGTCTGACAGGGGAGACCCAGTACTTC.

CDR3 sequence: CASRSFLQETQYF. The CDR3 nucleotides read TGTGCCAGCAGGTCGTTCTTGCAAGAGACCCAGTACTTC. The chain recombines TRBV27 with TRBJ2-5, with D uncertain. V shed 6 bases and J shed 2 bases, with 10 bases lying between them. The CDR3 is 13 residues long. Germline V CDR1 and CDR2: MNHEY, SMNVEV (reference sequence).

V and J are TRBV5-1 and TRBJ2-1; perhaps TRBD2 as D (6 bases). The germline gives CDR1 SGHRS, CDR2 YFSETQ. The CDR3 consists of 16 residues. V was trimmed by 0 bases and J by 2 bases, leaving 12 bases between them. The chain's CDR3 is CASSLGGSGPYNEQFF. The CDR3 nucleotides read TGCGCCAGCAGCTTGGGGGGTAGCGGTCCCTACAATGAGCAGTTCTTC.

This chain uses TRBV7-3 with TRBJ2-2; D is uncertain. The CDR3 sequence is 14 residues long. Trimming left V 5 bases short and J 0 bases short, with 7 bases between. CDR1 is SGHTA and CDR2 is FQGTGA in the germline V gene. DNA for the CDR3: TGTGCCAGCAGCCCGACAACGAACACCGGGGAGCTGTTTTTT. Protein: CASSPTTNTGELFF.

The CDR3 DNA sequence: TGTGCCAGCAGCGCAAACCGGGACAGGGTATACGAGCAGTACTTC. Encoded protein: CASSANRDRVYEQYF. The chain links TRBV7-2 to TRBJ2-7; 9 bases fit TRBD1. Germline CDR1 SGHTA, CDR2 FQGNSA. V dropped 5 bases and J dropped 4; count of bases not matched to a gene: 9. The CDR3 loop spans 15 amino acids.

The V call is TRBV7-2, the J call TRBJ1-2; a possible D gene is TRBD1 (6 bases). V was trimmed by 5 bases and J by 7 bases, leaving 14 bases between them. Per germline, CDR1 SGHTA and CDR2 FQGNSA. This CDR3 contains 13 residues. CDR3 sequence (DNA): TGTGCCAGCAGCGCACAGGGTTCTCTTGGCTACACCTTC. It translates to CASSAQGSLGYTF.

The count of this clone is one. As DNA, the CDR3 is TGTGCCATCAGCCCCACAGGGGGACTACGCGAGCAGTACTTC. It translates to CAISPTGGLREQYF. The chain recombines TRBV10-3 with TRBJ2-7; possible D gene TRBD1, 8 bases. The germline V gene has CDR1 ENHRY and CDR2 SYGVKD. The CDR3 is 14 residues long. The V end was cut by 6 bases, the J end by 6 bases, with 18 bases between.

In this sample, this clone turned up many times. This chain connects TRBV6-6 to TRBJ1-5, with D tentatively TRBD1 (6 bases). The germline V gene encodes CDR1 MNHNY and CDR2 SVGAGI (reference sequence). The V gene lost 6 bases and the J gene lost 6 bases, with 18 bases spanning the gap. The CDR3 spans 15 residues. The CDR3 here is CASRLSQGRSQPQHF. CDR3 bases: TGTGCCAGCAGATTGAGTCAGGGGCGAAGTCAGCCCCAGCATTTT.

The rearrangement joins TRBV7-8 to TRBJ1-5, with unresolved D. CDR3 size: 15 residues. Trimming took 4 bases from V and 0 from J, leaving 10 bases between them. Germline CDR1 and CDR2: SGHVS and FQNEAQ. The CDR3, as DNA: TGTGCCAGCAGCTACAGACCCTATAGCAATCAGCCCCAGCATTTT. The encoded protein is CASSYRPYSNQPQHF.

The V and J genes are TRBV6-5 and TRBJ1-2, with D hard to call. The germline V gene encodes CDR1 MNHEY and CDR2 SVGAGI. Trimming cost V 5 bases and J 2 bases, with 12 bases left between them. The CDR3 is made up of 14 amino acids. The CDR3 DNA is TGTGCCAGCAGTCCCCGGGGTCCAAACTATGGCTACACCTTC. This translates into CASSPRGPNYGYTF.

This chain uses TRBV3-1 (or the pseudogene TRBV3-2) with TRBJ2-1, with 7 positions matching TRBD2. J was trimmed by 6 bases and V by 4 bases; bases with no gene match: 0. CDR1 LGHDT and CDR2 YNNKEL come from the germline V gene (reference sequence). The CDR3 contains 12 residues. The CDR3 coding sequence is TGTGCCAGCAGCCGGACTAGCAATGAGCAGTTCTTC. It codes for CASSRTSNEQFF.

The V call is TRBV7-2, the J call TRBJ2-2; D is unresolved. Germline CDR1 is SGHTA and CDR2 is FQGNSA. This CDR3 is built from 15 residues. Trimming took 4 bases from V and 0 from J, leaving 9 bases between them. CDR3 loop: CASSWRTTNTGELFF. The CDR3 DNA reads as TGTGCCAGCAGCTGGAGAACTACGAACACCGGGGAGCTGTTTTTT.

The genes are TRBV7-9 and TRBJ2-5, with D possibly being TRBD2 (5 bases). The CDR3 sequence is 15 residues long. The V end was cut by 3 bases, the J end by 2 bases, with 13 bases between. Germline CDR1 and CDR2: SEHNR and FQNEAQ (reference sequence). This CDR3 is CASSLTGIKQETQYF. DNA for the CDR3: TGTGCCAGCAGCTTGACCGGGATCAAACAAGAGACCCAGTACTTC. Complete variable domain (other parts from reference TRBV7-9 and TRBJ2-5): DTGVSQNPRHKITKRGQNVTFRCDPISEHNRLYWYRQTLGQGPEFLTYFQNEAQLEKSRLLSDRFSAERPKGSFSTLEIQRTEQGDSAMYLCASSLTGIKQETQYFGPGTRLLVL.

The chain recombines TRBV12-5 with TRBJ1-5; D is undetermined. Germline CDR1 is LGHNT and CDR2 is FRNRAP. Trimming cost V 7 bases and J 2 bases, with 9 bases left between them. This CDR3 contains 13 residues. Written as DNA, the CDR3 is TGTGCTAGTGCCCCGGGTGGCAATCAGCCCCAGCATTTT. It encodes CASAPGGNQPQHF.

About this clone itself: This is likely a read error, given that the CDR3 carries no conserved phenylalanine or tryptophan at its end. Because the CDR3's place on the DNA is in doubt, the DNA is left out and the CDR3 is given as listed by TCRdb. The CDR3 loop reads CASSSSASGQLEV. This rearrangement joins TRBV5-6 to TRBJ1-2; the D call of TRBD1 is as the table states it, not checked on the DNA. Germline CDR1 is SGHDT and CDR2 is YYEEEE. The length of the CDR3 is 13 amino acids, counting both ends.

The CDR3 reads CATSRGRTVNNEQFF. The CDR3 region has the DNA TGTGCCACCAGCAGAGGGCGGACAGTCAACAATGAGCAGTTCTTC. The genes are TRBV15 and TRBJ2-1, with D perhaps TRBD1 (6 bases). V was clipped by 1 base and J by 5 bases, with 12 bases between them. Germline assignment: CDR1 LNHNV and CDR2 YYDKDF (reference sequence). The CDR3 is 15 amino acids.

This chain links TRBV5-1 with TRBJ1-5; D unclear. V lost 4 bases, J lost 5 bases, and 10 bases lay in between. From germline, CDR1 is SGHRS and CDR2 YFSETQ. The CDR3 contains 13 residues. The CDR3, as DNA: TGCGCCAGCAGCGTCGACGGGGATCAGCCCCAGCATTTT. This codes for CASSVDGDQPQHF.

The V call is TRBV29-1, the J call TRBJ2-1, with no clear D. CDR1 and CDR2 (germline): SQVTM, ANQGSEA. Trimming shortened V by 7 bases and J by 5 bases, and 6 bases separated the two germline ends. The CDR3 has 10 amino acids. The CDR3 is CSAKNNEQFF. The CDR3 DNA reads as TGCAGCGCCAAAAACAATGAGCAGTTCTTC.